A single sample is the source of the 19 T cell receptor beta chains below, sequenced in a study of identical twins. TCRdb used MiXCR to reprocess the 5' RACE reads, holding one entry per CDR3 protein. Of 260,000 or so distinct CDR3 sequences in the sample, 6.5% to 9% are singletons; the top ten hold around 5%. The data also belong to a second study, concerning yellow fever vaccine responses in identical twins.

Material for sequencing was CD8+ T cells sorted from blood. All receptors come from a woman aged 18-29 years in good health.

This clonotype came up many times. The chain carries TRBV5-5 and TRBJ2-3; D remains unclear. V was shortened by 0 bases and J by 4 bases, with 12 bases between the two germline ends. Germline V CDR1 and CDR2: SGHKS, YYEKEE (reference sequence). This CDR3 is built from 15 residues. The CDR3 here is CASSLELYIPDTQYF. DNA for the CDR3: TGTGCCAGCAGCTTGGAGTTATACATTCCAGATACGCAGTATTTT.

This chain joins TRBV6-5 and TRBJ2-7, with 7 bases identical to TRBD1. Germline V gene data show CDR1 as MNHEY and CDR2 as SVGAGI. The ends lost 5 bases at V and 3 bases at J; junction bases unmatched: 13. The CDR3 is 16 residues long. The CDR3 region is CASSHYGTAVNYEQYF. CDR3 in DNA: TGTGCCAGCAGTCACTACGGGACAGCTGTTAACTACGAGCAGTACTTC.

In its sample, this clonotype was seen once. The chain links TRBV6-1 to TRBJ2-1; 7 bases agree with TRBD1. V shed 3 bases, J shed 1 base, and the junction held 0 bases outside the gene matches. The CDR3 has 14 amino acids. Per the germline V gene, CDR1 is MNHNS and CDR2 is SASEGT. The CDR3 is CASSDRGSYNEQFF. CDR3 bases: TGTGCCAGCAGTGACAGGGGGTCCTACAATGAGCAGTTCTTC.

This chain joins TRBV27 and TRBJ2-5; 8 bases map to TRBD2. The V segment lost 2 bases and the J segment 5 bases; nucleotides outside the gene matches: 7. This CDR3 has 15 residues. CDR1 is MNHEY, CDR2 SMNVEV, per germline (reference sequence). The CDR3 DNA reads TGTGCCAGCAGTTTACGCGGGAGGCCAGGGGAGACCCAGTACTTC. Translated: CASSLRGRPGETQYF.

This clonotype was recorded a few times. V is TRBV12-3 or TRBV12-4 and J is TRBJ2-1, with 9 positions matching TRBD2. The CDR3 length is 13 residues. Trimming at V came to 8 bases and at J to 7 bases, leaving 6 bases not matched to a gene. This chain's CDR3 is CASSAGGLNEQFF. DNA for the CDR3: TGTGCCAGCTCGGCGGGAGGGTTGAATGAGCAGTTCTTC.

This clonotype appeared many times. The chain couples TRBV13 to TRBJ1-1; 9 positions match TRBD1. CDR1 and CDR2 from the germline V gene are PRHDT and FYEKMQ (reference sequence). The CDR3 loop spans 17 amino acids. The V gene end was trimmed by 1 base and the J gene end by 0 bases; junction bases not matched to a gene: 6. The CDR3 region has the DNA TGTGCCAGCAGCTTAGCGGCGGGACAGGGCATGAACACTGAAGCTTTCTTT. It translates to CASSLAAGQGMNTEAFF.

This clonotype appeared a few times. The CDR3 here is CASSPRVAGVNEQFF. In DNA form, the CDR3 reads TGTGCCAGCAGTCCCCGCGTAGCGGGGGTTAATGAGCAGTTCTTC. The V call is TRBV28, the J call TRBJ2-1; 9 nucleotides align to TRBD2. Germline CDR1 MDHEN, CDR2 SYDVKM. The V gene end was trimmed by 5 bases and the J gene end by 7 bases; junction bases not matched to a gene: 9. CDR3 length: 15 residues.

The V and J genes are TRBV6-4 and TRBJ1-2; D might be TRBD1 (6 bases). Trimming took off 0 bases at V and 8 bases at J, with 13 bases between the two ends. Per germline, CDR1 MRHNA and CDR2 SNTAGT. This CDR3 contains 14 residues. The CDR3 DNA reads as TGTGCCAGCAGTGACTCAGGGGGAGTCGGAGGCTACACCTTC. This gives the protein CASSDSGGVGGYTF.

This clonotype occurred a few times. The V gene is TRBV7-6, the J gene TRBJ1-4, with D hard to call. Trimming stripped 5 bases from V and 5 bases from J, with 6 bases between. Germline CDR1 is SGHVS and CDR2 is FNYEAQ. The CDR3 consists of 12 residues. CDR3 loop: CASSPENEKLFF. For the CDR3, the DNA is TGTGCCAGCAGCCCCGAGAATGAAAAACTGTTTTTT.

This clonotype was observed at least ten times. The gene calls are TRBV12-3 or TRBV12-4 and TRBJ1-2; the match to TRBD1 covers 7 bases. The ends lost 6 bases at V and 7 bases at J; junction bases unmatched: 8. This CDR3 region has 13 residues. The CDR3 DNA sequence: TGTGCCAGCAGGATGGGACAGTCCGGTGGCTACACCTTC. This codes for CASRMGQSGGYTF.

At least ten counts were recorded for this clonotype. The V call is TRBV11-2, the J call TRBJ2-5; 9 bases fit TRBD2. CDR1 is SGHAT, CDR2 FQNNGV, per germline. With V trimmed by 1 base and J by 2 bases, 5 bases remained unmatched. The CDR3 totals 16 residues. DNA for the CDR3: TGTGCCAGCAGCTTAGTCTCTAGCGGGGTACAAGAGACCCAGTACTTC. It codes for CASSLVSSGVQETQYF.

The rearrangement joins TRBV12-5 to TRBJ2-1, with D perhaps TRBD1 (6 bases). V was trimmed by 5 bases and J by 6 bases, leaving 14 bases between them. This CDR3 has 14 residues. Germline V gene data show CDR1 as LGHNT and CDR2 as FRNRAP. The CDR3 sequence: CASGIGTPGNEQFF. The CDR3 DNA reads as TGTGCTAGTGGTATAGGGACACCCGGCAATGAGCAGTTCTTC.

Ten or more counts support this clonotype. This CDR3 is CASSNRDYPQIETQYF. The CDR3 DNA follows: TGTGCCAGCAGTAACCGGGACTACCCCCAAATAGAGACCCAGTACTTC. J is TRBJ2-5 and V is TRBV12-3 or TRBV12-4, with 7 bases matching TRBD2. The V gene end was trimmed by 5 bases and the J gene end by 4 bases; junction bases not matched to a gene: 13. This CDR3 is built from 16 residues.

The chain joins TRBV28 to TRBJ2-5, with a weak D call TRBD1 (6 bases). The ends were cut back, 1 base at V and 5 bases at J, with 11 bases in the middle. The length of the CDR3 is 14 residues. Germline CDR1 MDHEN, CDR2 SYDVKM. In nucleotides, the CDR3 is TGTGCCAGCAGTTTATTGTGGGGGCGTGAGACCCAGTACTTC. Protein sequence: CASSLLWGRETQYF.

The chain carries TRBV5-1 and TRBJ1-1, with D unresolved. V lost 0 bases and J 2 bases, leaving 11 bases between the germline ends. CDR3 length: 15 residues. The V gene's germline CDR1 is SGHRS and CDR2 YFSETQ. CDR3 in amino acids: CASSLASQINTEAFF. The CDR3 coding sequence is TGCGCCAGCAGCTTGGCCAGTCAGATAAACACTGAAGCTTTCTTT.

This clonotype was counted many times. This rearrangement joins TRBV5-1 to TRBJ2-2; tentatively, D is TRBD2 (5 bases). The germline V gene has CDR1 SGHRS and CDR2 YFSETQ. The CDR3 has 16 amino acids. The V end was cut by 4 bases, the J end by 4 bases, with 17 bases between. The CDR3 here is CASSPPLDALTGELFF. The DNA of the CDR3 is TGCGCCAGCAGCCCCCCACTAGACGCGCTCACCGGGGAGCTGTTTTTT.

The J gene is TRBJ2-1, the V gene TRBV10-3, with D perhaps matching TRBD1 or TRBD2 (5 bases each). Germline CDR1 ENHRY, CDR2 SYGVKD. CDR3 length: 16 amino acids. The V end lost 2 bases, the J end lost 6 bases, and 17 bases lay between the germline ends. Written as DNA, the CDR3 is TGTGCCATCAGTGAGGGGGAAAGGGACCACCGCAATGAGCAGTTCTTC. It codes for CAISEGERDHRNEQFF.

This clonotype showed up just a few times. The genes are TRBV9 and TRBJ2-5; D tentatively reads TRBD1 or TRBD2 (5 bases each). The CDR3 runs 15 residues. The V and J ends lost 0 bases and 4 bases respectively, with 13 bases between them. The germline V gene encodes CDR1 SGDLS and CDR2 YYNGEE. The CDR3 protein is CASSVGGAEGETQYF. CDR3 DNA: TGTGCCAGCAGCGTAGGAGGGGCAGAGGGAGAGACCCAGTACTTC.

The chain recombines TRBV9 with TRBJ2-1; no firm D call. Trimming took 6 bases from V and 5 from J, leaving 12 bases between them. Germline V lookup: CDR1 SGDLS, CDR2 YYNGEE. The CDR3 has 13 amino acids. The CDR3 DNA reads as TGTGCCAGCACGGTGGGCTGGGACAATGAGCAGTTCTTC. Encoded protein: CASTVGWDNEQFF.